This T cell receptor beta chain was sequenced during a study of blood T cell repertoires in COVID-19. About the research overall: Sample material is recorded as cDNA or gDNA derived from T cells, B-cell-depleted T cells, or PBMCs.

As originally analysed: The assay estimated nucleated cells by amplifying reference gene primers. This table comes from immunoSEQ multiplex PCR, and its TCRdb copy is limited to in-frame clones, with some not included. The V and J calls and clone size come from that table; D and trimming were worked out from the DNA. The sample has roughly 100,000 clones, more than 75% seen once; the top ten hold 12%. The CDR3 has 16 amino acids. Germline CDR1 and CDR2: MDHEN and SYDVKM. The junction had 6 bases not matched to a gene; V was cut back by 4 bases and J by 0 bases. The receptor's source is a human donor in a cohort sampled during active COVID-19. The sample comprised peripheral blood. This sequence joins TRBV28 and TRBJ1-3; TRBD1 aligns across 7 bases. This chain's CDR3 is CASSSGTAFSGNTIYF. CDR3 DNA sequence: TGTGCCAGCAGTTCCGGGACAGCCTTCTCTGGAAACACCATATATTTT.